These T cell receptor beta chains were read from a single sample in a study of T cell changes during pregnancy in multiple sclerosis. The protocol was immunoSEQ multiplex PCR, while the TCRdb copy is restricted to in-frame clones and leaves out a portion. The sample consists of about 54,000 clones, over 80% of them appearing once. The material was CD4+ T cells from peripheral blood mononuclear cells, obtained in the first trimester of pregnancy. The receptor source for this set is a female donor with multiple sclerosis, enrolled in a pregnancy study. CDR3s include the opening cysteine and the closing phenylalanine or tryptophan. D genes are given only for firm matches. Size is omitted from some rows. Given values are once, few, many or a class for expanded clones.

J: TRBJ1-5; V: TRBV5-6; D: TRBD1; size: .; CDR3: CASSQGQNQPQHF; DNA: TGTGCCAGCAGCCAGGGACAGAATCAGCCCCAGCATTTT
J: TRBJ1-2; V: TRBV4-3; D: TRBD1; size: .; CDR3: CASSQTGGGSYGYTF; DNA: TGCGCCAGCAGCCAAACAGGGGGAGGCAGCTATGGCTACACCTTC
J: TRBJ1-2; V: TRBV7-9; D: TRBD1; size: .; CDR3: CASSLTSQGNYGYTF; DNA: TGTGCCAGCAGCTTAACTTCACAGGGGAACTATGGCTACACCTTC
J: TRBJ1-3; V: TRBV5-6; D: TRBD1; size: .; CDR3: CASSLARGLGNTIYF; DNA: TGTGCCAGCAGCTTGGCCAGGGGGCTAGGAAACACCATATATTTT
J: TRBJ1-4; V: TRBV2; D: TRBD1; size: .; CDR3: CASSAGGQAGEKLFF; DNA: TGTGCCAGCAGTGCCGGGGGACAGGCGGGTGAAAAACTGTTTTTT
J: TRBJ1-3; V: TRBV7-3; D: TRBD1; size: .; CDR3: CASSRTGASGNTIYF; DNA: TGTGCCAGCAGTCGGACAGGTGCCTCTGGAAACACCATATATTTT
J: TRBJ2-2; V: TRBV5-1; D: .; size: .; CDR3: CASSLGRTSPGELFF; DNA: TGCGCCAGCAGCTTGGGACGCACTAGTCCCGGGGAGCTGTTTTTT
J: TRBJ1-3; V: TRBV11-2; D: TRBD1; size: .; CDR3: CASSFFEGASGNTIYF; DNA: TGTGCCAGCAGCTTTTTTGAGGGGGCATCTGGAAACACCATATATTTT
J: TRBJ2-7; V: TRBV6-6; D: TRBD2; size: .; CDR3: CASSFSGSSYEQYF; DNA: TGTGCCAGCAGTTTCAGCGGGAGCTCCTACGAGCAGTACTTC
J: TRBJ2-7; V: TRBV28; D: TRBD2; size: .; CDR3: CASSFGGGPQRGWEQYF; DNA: TGTGCCAGCAGTTTTGGGGGAGGGCCTCAGCGGGGGTGGGAGCAGTACTTC
J: TRBJ2-3; V: TRBV6-5; D: TRBD2; size: .; CDR3: CASSSRGRVDTQYF; DNA: TGTGCCAGCAGTTCGCGGGGGAGGGTAGATACGCAGTATTTT
J: TRBJ1-3; V: TRBV18; D: .; size: .; CDR3: CASSPPRNAGAGNTIYF; DNA: TGTGCCAGCTCACCACCACGAAATGCAGGGGCCGGAAACACCATATATTTT
J: TRBJ2-7; V: TRBV28; D: .; size: .; CDR3: CASSFISSLAYEQYF; DNA: TGTGCCAGCAGTTTTATTAGTAGCTTAGCTTACGAGCAGTACTTC
J: TRBJ2-1; V: TRBV18; D: .; size: .; CDR3: CASSPTDGAYNEQFF; DNA: TGTGCCAGCTCACCCACCGACGGGGCCTACAATGAGCAGTTCTTC
J: TRBJ2-4; V: TRBV21-1; D: .; size: few; CDR3: CASSLIAGNKNIQYF; DNA: TGTGCCAGCAGCCTGATAGCGGGAAACAAAAACATTCAGTACTTC
J: TRBJ1-1; V: TRBV19; D: TRBD1; size: .; CDR3: CASKGAGGTTEAFF; DNA: TGTGCCAGTAAGGGGGCAGGGGGGACCACTGAAGCTTTCTTT
J: TRBJ2-4; V: TRBV28; D: TRBD2; size: once; CDR3: CASSSGTSGRWTKNIQYF; DNA: TGTGCCAGCAGTTCAGGGACTAGCGGGAGATGGACCAAAAACATTCAGTACTTC
J: TRBJ2-1; V: TRBV7-3; D: .; size: once; CDR3: CASSLTFLAQPNEQFF; DNA: TGTGCCAGCAGCTTAACGTTCCTAGCGCAGCCCAATGAGCAGTTCTTC
J: TRBJ2-1; V: TRBV4-3; D: TRBD1; size: .; CDR3: CASSQVGQGYNEQFF; DNA: TGCGCCAGCAGCCAAGTGGGACAGGGCTACAATGAGCAGTTCTTC
J: TRBJ1-1; V: TRBV5-1; D: .; size: once; CDR3: CASSFAGRTEAFF; DNA: TGCGCCAGCAGCTTCGCGGGGAGGACTGAAGCTTTCTTT
J: TRBJ1-5; V: TRBV19; D: TRBD1; size: .; CDR3: CASSIFGRAGGLQPQHF; DNA: TGTGCCAGTAGTATTTTTGGTCGGGCAGGGGGCTTGCAGCCCCAGCATTTT
J: TRBJ2-5; V: TRBV2; D: TRBD2; size: .; CDR3: CASRAGVVETQYF; DNA: TGTGCCAGCCGGGCGGGAGTTGTAGAGACCCAGTACTTC
J: TRBJ2-5; V: TRBV9; D: TRBD2; size: .; CDR3: CASSVAGGQETQYF; DNA: TGTGCCAGCAGCGTAGCGGGGGGGCAAGAGACCCAGTACTTC
J: TRBJ2-1; V: TRBV18; D: TRBD2; size: .; CDR3: CASSPPTSGRRYNEQFF; DNA: TGTGCCAGCTCACCACCAACTAGCGGACGACGATACAATGAGCAGTTCTTC
J: TRBJ2-3; V: TRBV10-3; D: TRBD2; size: .; CDR3: CAISSLIGGIRDTQYF; DNA: TGTGCCATCAGTTCCTTGATCGGGGGGATCAGAGATACGCAGTATTTT
J: TRBJ2-5; V: TRBV7-2; D: .; size: once; CDR3: CASSLKLGGARQETQYF; DNA: TGTGCCAGCAGCTTAAAGTTGGGGGGGGCCAGGCAAGAGACCCAGTACTTC
J: TRBJ2-5; V: TRBV30; D: .; size: .; CDR3: CAWSVFRGPGHETQYF; DNA: TGTGCCTGGAGTGTATTTAGGGGCCCCGGACATGAGACCCAGTACTTC
J: TRBJ1-6; V: TRBV2; D: .; size: few; CDR3: CASSPPIYNSPLHF; DNA: TGTGCCAGCAGCCCCCCCATCTATAATTCACCCCTCCACTTT
J: TRBJ1-5; V: TRBV30; D: TRBD1; size: .; CDR3: CAWSGGQASGQPQHF; DNA: TGTGCCTGGAGTGGCGGACAGGCCTCGGGTCAGCCCCAGCATTTT
J: TRBJ2-7; V: TRBV11-3; D: TRBD1; size: .; CDR3: CASSFPLGQSADYEQYF; DNA: TGTGCCAGCAGCTTTCCCTTGGGACAGTCAGCCGACTACGAGCAGTACTTC
J: TRBJ2-3; V: TRBV28; D: TRBD2; size: .; CDR3: CASTLGRLAGVTDTQYF; DNA: TGTGCCAGCACCCTCGGCCGACTAGCGGGGGTCACAGATACGCAGTATTTT
J: TRBJ1-5; V: TRBV5-1; D: TRBD1; size: .; CDR3: CASSPVPDRGYGSNQPQHF; DNA: TGCGCCAGCAGCCCCGTACCAGACAGGGGGTATGGGAGCAATCAGCCCCAGCATTTT
J: TRBJ2-1; V: TRBV7-7; D: TRBD2; size: once; CDR3: CASSRSTSGGYNEQFF; DNA: TGTGCCAGCAGCCGGTCGACTAGCGGGGGATACAATGAGCAGTTCTTC
J: TRBJ1-2; V: TRBV29-1; D: .; size: .; CDR3: CSVGREANYGYTF; DNA: TGCAGCGTTGGACGGGAAGCTAACTATGGCTACACCTTC
J: TRBJ2-3; V: TRBV6-1; D: .; size: .; CDR3: CASMPRPTDTQYF; DNA: TGTGCCAGCATGCCGAGGCCCACAGATACGCAGTATTTT
J: TRBJ1-6; V: TRBV5-8; D: TRBD1; size: .; CDR3: CASSLETGKSPLHF; DNA: TGTGCCAGCAGCTTGGAGACAGGGAAATCACCCCTCCACTTT
J: TRBJ1-5; V: TRBV19; D: .; size: .; CDR3: CASSIYREGQPQHF; DNA: TGTGCCAGTAGTATATACAGGGAAGGTCAGCCCCAGCATTTT
J: TRBJ2-3; V: TRBV6-6; D: .; size: .; CDR3: CASSYDDSSTDTQYF; DNA: TGTGCCAGCAGTTACGACGACAGCAGCACAGATACGCAGTATTTT
J: TRBJ2-1; V: TRBV5-5; D: TRBD2; size: .; CDR3: CASSFSGSSYNEQFF; DNA: TGTGCCAGCAGCTTTAGCGGGAGCTCCTACAATGAGCAGTTCTTC
J: TRBJ1-2; V: TRBV7-9; D: .; size: few; CDR3: CASRKGGREGYTF; DNA: TGTGCCAGCAGGAAAGGAGGGAGGGAAGGCTACACCTTC
J: TRBJ2-5; V: TRBV7-8; D: TRBD2; size: .; CDR3: CASSSLGGLAGGPEETQYF; DNA: TGTGCCAGCAGCTCTCTAGGGGGACTAGCGGGAGGGCCGGAAGAGACCCAGTACTTC
J: TRBJ2-7; V: TRBV15; D: TRBD2; size: .; CDR3: CATSSGLAGAPYEQYF; DNA: TGTGCCACCAGCAGCGGACTAGCGGGAGCTCCCTACGAGCAGTACTTC